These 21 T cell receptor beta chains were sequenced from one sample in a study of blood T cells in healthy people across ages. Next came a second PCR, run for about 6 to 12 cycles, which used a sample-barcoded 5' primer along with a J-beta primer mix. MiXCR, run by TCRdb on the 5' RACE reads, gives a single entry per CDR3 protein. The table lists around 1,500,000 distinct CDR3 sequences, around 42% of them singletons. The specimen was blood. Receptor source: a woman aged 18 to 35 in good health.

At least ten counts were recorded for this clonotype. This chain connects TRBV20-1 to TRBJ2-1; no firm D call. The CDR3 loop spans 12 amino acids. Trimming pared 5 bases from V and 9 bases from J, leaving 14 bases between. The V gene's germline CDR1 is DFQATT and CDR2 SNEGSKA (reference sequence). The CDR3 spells CSALSPSLEQFF. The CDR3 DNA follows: TGCAGTGCTTTAAGCCCCTCCCTTGAGCAGTTCTTC.

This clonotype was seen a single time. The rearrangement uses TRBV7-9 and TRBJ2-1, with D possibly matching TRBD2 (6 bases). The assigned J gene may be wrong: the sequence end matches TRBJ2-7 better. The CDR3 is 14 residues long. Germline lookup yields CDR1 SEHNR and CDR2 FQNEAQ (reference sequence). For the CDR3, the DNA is TGTGCCAGCAGCGGGGACTTGAACTACAATGAGCAGTACTTC. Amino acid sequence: CASSGDLNYNEQYF.

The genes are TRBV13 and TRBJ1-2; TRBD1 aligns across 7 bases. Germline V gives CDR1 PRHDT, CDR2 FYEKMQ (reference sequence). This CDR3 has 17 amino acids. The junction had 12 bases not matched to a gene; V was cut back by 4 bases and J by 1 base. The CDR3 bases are TGTGCCAGCAGCTCTCTGTGGGGACAGTCCCATAACTATGGCTACACCTTC. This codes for CASSSLWGQSHNYGYTF.

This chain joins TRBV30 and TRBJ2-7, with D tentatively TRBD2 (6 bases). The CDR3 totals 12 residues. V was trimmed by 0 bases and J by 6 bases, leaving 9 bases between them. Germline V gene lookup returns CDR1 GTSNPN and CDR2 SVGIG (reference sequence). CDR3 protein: CAWSVRGCEQYF. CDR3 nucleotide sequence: TGTGCCTGGAGTGTACGGGGGTGCGAGCAGTACTTC. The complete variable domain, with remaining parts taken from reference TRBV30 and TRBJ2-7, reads SQTIHQWPATLVQPVGSPLSLECTVEGTSNPNLYWYRQAAGRGLQLLFYSVGIGQISSEVPQNLSASRPQDRQFILSSKKLLLSDSGFYLCAWSVRGCEQYFGPGTRLTVT.

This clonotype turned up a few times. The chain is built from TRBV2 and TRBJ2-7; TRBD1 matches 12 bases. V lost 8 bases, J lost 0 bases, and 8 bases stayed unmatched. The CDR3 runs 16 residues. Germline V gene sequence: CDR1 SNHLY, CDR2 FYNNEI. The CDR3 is CASVPGQGAGSYEQYF. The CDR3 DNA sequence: TGTGCCAGCGTACCGGGACAGGGGGCGGGCTCCTACGAGCAGTACTTC.

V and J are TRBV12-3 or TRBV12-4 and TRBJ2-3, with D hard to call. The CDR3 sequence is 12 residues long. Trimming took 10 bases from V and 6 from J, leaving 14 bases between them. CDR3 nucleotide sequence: TGTGCCACCTATAGGATTGGCGATACGCAGTATTTT. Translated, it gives CATYRIGDTQYF.

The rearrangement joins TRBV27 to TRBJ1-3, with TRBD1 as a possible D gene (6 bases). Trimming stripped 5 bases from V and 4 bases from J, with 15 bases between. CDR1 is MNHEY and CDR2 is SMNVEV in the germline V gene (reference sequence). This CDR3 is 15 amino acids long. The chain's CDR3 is CASSLAVGAGNTIYF. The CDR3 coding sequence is TGTGCCAGCAGTCTCGCGGTGGGGGCCGGAAACACCATATATTTT.

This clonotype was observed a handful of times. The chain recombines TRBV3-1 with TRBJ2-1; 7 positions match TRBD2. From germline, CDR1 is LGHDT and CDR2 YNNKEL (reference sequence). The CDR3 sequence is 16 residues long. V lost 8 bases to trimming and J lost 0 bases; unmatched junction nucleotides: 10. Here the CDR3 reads CASGNGGGSSYNEQFF. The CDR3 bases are TGTGCCAGCGGTAATGGCGGCGGGAGCTCCTACAATGAGCAGTTCTTC.

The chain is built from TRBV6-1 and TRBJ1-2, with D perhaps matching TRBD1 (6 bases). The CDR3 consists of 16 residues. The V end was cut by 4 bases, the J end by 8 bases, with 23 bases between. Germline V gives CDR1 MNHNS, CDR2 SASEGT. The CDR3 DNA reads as TGTGCCAGCAGTGTCAGTGGGCCTCGCGGGGGCGAGGGCTACACCTTC. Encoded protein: CASSVSGPRGGEGYTF.

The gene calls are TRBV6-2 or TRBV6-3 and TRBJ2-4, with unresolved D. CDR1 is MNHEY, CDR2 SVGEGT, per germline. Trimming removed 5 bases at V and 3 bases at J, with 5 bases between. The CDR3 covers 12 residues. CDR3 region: CASSKDKNIQYF. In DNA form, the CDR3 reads TGTGCCAGCAGTAAGGACAAAAACATTCAGTACTTC.

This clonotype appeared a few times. CDR3 nucleotide sequence: TGCGCCAGCAGCTCCACCTTGGGGCTACCTGAGCAGTACTTC. Residues: CASSSTLGLPEQYF. The chain carries TRBV5-1 and TRBJ2-5; a possible D gene is TRBD1 (5 bases). CDR1 is SGHRS and CDR2 is YFSETQ in the germline V gene. V was cut by 3 bases and J by 11 bases, with 20 bases left in between. CDR3 length: 14 amino acids. Full variable domain (rest looked up from reference TRBV5-1 and TRBJ2-5): KAGVTQTPRYLIKTRGQQVTLSCSPISGHRSVSWYQQTPGQGLQFLFEYFSETQRNKGNFPGRFSGRQFSNSRSEMNVSTLELGDSALYLCASSSTLGLPEQYFGPGTRLLVL.

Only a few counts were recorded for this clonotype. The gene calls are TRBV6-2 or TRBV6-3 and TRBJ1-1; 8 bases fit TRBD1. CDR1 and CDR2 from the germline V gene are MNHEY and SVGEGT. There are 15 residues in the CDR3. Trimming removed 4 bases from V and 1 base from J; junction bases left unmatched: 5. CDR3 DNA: TGTGCCAGCAGTTTCAGGGGGCTTTCGAACACTGAAGCTTTCTTT. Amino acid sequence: CASSFRGLSNTEAFF.

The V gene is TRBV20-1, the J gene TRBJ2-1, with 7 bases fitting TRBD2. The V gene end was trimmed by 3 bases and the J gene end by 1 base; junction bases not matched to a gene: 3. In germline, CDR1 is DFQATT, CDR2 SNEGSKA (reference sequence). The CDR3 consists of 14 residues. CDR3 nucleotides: TGCAGTGCTAGTAGCGGGTTTTCCTACAATGAGCAGTTCTTC. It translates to CSASSGFSYNEQFF.

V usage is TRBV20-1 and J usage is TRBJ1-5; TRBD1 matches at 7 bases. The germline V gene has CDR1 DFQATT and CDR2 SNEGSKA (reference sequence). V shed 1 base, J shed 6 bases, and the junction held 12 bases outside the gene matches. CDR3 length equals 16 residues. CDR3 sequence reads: CSARAPKDRLGQPQHF. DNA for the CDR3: TGCAGTGCTAGAGCCCCTAAGGACAGGTTAGGTCAGCCCCAGCATTTT.

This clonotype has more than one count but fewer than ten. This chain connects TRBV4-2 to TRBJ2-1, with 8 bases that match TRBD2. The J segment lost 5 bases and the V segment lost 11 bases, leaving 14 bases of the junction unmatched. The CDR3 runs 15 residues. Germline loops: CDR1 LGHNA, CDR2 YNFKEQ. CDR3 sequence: CAVLTGTRGNNEQFF. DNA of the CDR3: TGTGCCGTACTAACCGGGACTAGGGGGAACAATGAGCAGTTCTTC.

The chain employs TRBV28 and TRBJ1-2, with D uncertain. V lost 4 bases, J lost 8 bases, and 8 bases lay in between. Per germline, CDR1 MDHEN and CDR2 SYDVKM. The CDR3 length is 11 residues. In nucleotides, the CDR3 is TGTGCCAGCAGTTCCATGGGGGGCTACACCTTC. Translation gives CASSSMGGYTF.

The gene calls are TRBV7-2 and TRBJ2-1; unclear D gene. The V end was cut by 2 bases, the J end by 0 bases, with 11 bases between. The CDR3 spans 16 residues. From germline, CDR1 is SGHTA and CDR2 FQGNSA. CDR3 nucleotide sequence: TGTGCCAGCAGCTTATATGCGGTTAGCTCCTACAATGAGCAGTTCTTC. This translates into CASSLYAVSSYNEQFF.

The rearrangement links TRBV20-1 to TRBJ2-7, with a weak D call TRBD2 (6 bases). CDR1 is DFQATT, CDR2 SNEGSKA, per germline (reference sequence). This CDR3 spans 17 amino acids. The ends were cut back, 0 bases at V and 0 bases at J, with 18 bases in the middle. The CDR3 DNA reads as TGCAGTGCTAGAGATGCGGACGGGAGTAGCGGCTCCTACGAGCAGTACTTC. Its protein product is CSARDADGSSGSYEQYF.

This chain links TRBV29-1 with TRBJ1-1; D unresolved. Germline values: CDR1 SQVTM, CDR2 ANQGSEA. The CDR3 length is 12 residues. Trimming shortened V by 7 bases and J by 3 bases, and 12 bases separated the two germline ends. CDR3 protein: CSAGPSYTEAFF. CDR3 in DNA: TGCAGCGCCGGACCGAGTTACACTGAAGCTTTCTTT.

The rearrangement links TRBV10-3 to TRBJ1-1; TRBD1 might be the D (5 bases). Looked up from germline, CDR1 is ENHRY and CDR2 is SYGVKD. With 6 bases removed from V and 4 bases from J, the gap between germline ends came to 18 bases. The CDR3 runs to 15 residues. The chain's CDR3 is CAIRASGTPSTEAFF. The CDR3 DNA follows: TGTGCCATCAGGGCTTCCGGGACCCCGAGCACTGAAGCTTTCTTT.

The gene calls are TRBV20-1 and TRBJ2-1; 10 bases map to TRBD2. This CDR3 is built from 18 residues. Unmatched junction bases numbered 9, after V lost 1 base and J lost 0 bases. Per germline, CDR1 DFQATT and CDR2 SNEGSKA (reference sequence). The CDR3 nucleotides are TGCAGTGCTAGAGTCAGCGGGAGGGTTCAGAGCTCCTACAATGAGCAGTTCTTC. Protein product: CSARVSGRVQSSYNEQFF.